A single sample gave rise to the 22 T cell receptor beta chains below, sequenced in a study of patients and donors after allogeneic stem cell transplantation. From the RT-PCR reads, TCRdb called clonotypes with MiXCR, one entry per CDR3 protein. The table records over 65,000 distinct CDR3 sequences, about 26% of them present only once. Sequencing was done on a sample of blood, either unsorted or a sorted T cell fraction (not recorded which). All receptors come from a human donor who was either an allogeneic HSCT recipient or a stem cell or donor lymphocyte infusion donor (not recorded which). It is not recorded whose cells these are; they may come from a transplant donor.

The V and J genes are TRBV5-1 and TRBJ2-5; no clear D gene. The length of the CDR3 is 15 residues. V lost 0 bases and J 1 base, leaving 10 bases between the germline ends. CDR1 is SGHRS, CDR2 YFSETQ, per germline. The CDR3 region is CASSLVAGTQETQYF. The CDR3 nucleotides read TGCGCCAGCAGCTTGGTGGCCGGAACCCAAGAGACCCAGTACTTC. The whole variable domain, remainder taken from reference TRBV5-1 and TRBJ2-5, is KAGVTQTPRYLIKTRGQQVTLSCSPISGHRSVSWYQQTPGQGLQFLFEYFSETQRNKGNFPGRFSGRQFSNSRSEMNVSTLELGDSALYLCASSLVAGTQETQYFGPGTRLLVL.

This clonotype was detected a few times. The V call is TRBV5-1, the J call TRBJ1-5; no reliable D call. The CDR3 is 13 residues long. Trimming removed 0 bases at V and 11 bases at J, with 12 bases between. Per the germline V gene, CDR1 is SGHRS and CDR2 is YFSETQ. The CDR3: CASSLAGSSAQHF. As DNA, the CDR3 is TGCGCCAGCAGCTTGGCCGGGAGTTCAGCCCAGCATTTT.

This CDR3 reads CASSPGQPLPHYEQYF. CDR3 in DNA: TGTGCCAGCAGCCCGGGACAGCCACTACCCCACTACGAGCAGTACTTC. This chain connects TRBV5-6 to TRBJ2-7; 7 bases line up with TRBD1. The CDR3 has 16 residues. Trimming took 4 bases from V and 3 from J; bases not matched to a gene: 13. Germline V lookup: CDR1 SGHDT, CDR2 YYEEEE. Supplemented by reference TRBV5-6 and TRBJ2-7, the full variable domain reads DAGVTQSPTHLIKTRGQQVTLRCSPKSGHDTVSWYQQALGQGPQFIFQYYEEEERQRGNFPDRFSGHQFPNYSSELNVNALLLGDSALYLCASSPGQPLPHYEQYFGPGTRLTVT.

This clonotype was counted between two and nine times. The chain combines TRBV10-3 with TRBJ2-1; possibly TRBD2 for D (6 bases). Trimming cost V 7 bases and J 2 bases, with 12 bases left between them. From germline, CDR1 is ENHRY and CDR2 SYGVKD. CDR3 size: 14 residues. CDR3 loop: CAITVADPYNEQFF. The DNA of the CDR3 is TGTGCCATCACCGTAGCGGACCCCTACAATGAGCAGTTCTTC.

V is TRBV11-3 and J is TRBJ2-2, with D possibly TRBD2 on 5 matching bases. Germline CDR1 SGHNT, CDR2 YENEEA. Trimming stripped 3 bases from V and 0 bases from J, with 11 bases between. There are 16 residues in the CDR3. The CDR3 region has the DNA TGTGCCAGCAGCTTTGGGCTAGCTACGAACACCGGGGAGCTGTTTTTT. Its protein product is CASSFGLATNTGELFF.

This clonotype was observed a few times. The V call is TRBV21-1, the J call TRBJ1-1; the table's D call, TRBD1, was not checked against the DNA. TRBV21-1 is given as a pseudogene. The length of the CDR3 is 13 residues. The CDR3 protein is CASSKDGGTEAFF. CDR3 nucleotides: TGTGCCAGCAGCAAAGATGGGGGCACTGAAGCTTTCTTT.

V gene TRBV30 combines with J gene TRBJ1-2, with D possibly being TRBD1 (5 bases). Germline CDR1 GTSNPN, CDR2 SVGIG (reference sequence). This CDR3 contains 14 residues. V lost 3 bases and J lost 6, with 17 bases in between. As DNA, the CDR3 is TGTGCCTGGAGCCTTAGGGGAAATAGGGATGGCTACACCTTC. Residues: CAWSLRGNRDGYTF. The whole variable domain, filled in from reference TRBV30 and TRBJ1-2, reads SQTIHQWPATLVQPVGSPLSLECTVEGTSNPNLYWYRQAAGRGLQLLFYSVGIGQISSEVPQNLSASRPQDRQFILSSKKLLLSDSGFYLCAWSLRGNRDGYTFGSGTRLTVV.

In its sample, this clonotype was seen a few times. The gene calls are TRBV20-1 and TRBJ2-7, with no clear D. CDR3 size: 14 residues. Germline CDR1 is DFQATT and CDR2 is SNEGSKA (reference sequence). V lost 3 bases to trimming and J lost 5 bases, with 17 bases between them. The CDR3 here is CSASLPGPIDEQYF. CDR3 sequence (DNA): TGCAGTGCTAGTCTCCCGGGCCCTATTGACGAGCAGTACTTC.

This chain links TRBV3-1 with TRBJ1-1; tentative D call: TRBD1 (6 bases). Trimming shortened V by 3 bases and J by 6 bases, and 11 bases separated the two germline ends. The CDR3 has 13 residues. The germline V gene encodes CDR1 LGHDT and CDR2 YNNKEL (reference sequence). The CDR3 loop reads CASSQIRGAEAFF. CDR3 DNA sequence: TGTGCCAGCAGCCAGATCAGGGGCGCTGAAGCTTTCTTT.

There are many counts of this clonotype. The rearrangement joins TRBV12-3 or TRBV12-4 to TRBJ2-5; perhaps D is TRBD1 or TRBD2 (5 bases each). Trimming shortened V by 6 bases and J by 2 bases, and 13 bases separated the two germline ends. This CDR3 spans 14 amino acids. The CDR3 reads CASSYRWGQETQYF. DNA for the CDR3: TGTGCCAGCAGCTACAGATGGGGGCAAGAGACCCAGTACTTC.

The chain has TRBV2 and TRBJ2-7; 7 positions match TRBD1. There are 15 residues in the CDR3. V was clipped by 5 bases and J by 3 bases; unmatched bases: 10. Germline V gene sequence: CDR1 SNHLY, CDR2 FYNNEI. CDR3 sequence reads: CASSRQGWSYYEQYF. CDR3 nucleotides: TGTGCCAGCAGTCGACAGGGTTGGTCTTACTACGAGCAGTACTTC.

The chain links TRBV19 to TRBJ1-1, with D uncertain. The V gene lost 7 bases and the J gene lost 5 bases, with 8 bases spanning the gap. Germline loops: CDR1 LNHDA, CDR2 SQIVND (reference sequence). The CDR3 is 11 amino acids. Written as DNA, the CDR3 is TGTGCCAGTATATCGGGTACTGAAGCTTTCTTT. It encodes CASISGTEAFF.

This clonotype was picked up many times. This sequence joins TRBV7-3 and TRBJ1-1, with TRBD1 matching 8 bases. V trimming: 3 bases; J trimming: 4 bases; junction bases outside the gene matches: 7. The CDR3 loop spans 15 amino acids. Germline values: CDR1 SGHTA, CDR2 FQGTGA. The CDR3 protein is CASSFKGQGVTEAFF. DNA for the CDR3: TGTGCCAGCAGCTTTAAAGGACAGGGTGTCACTGAAGCTTTCTTT.

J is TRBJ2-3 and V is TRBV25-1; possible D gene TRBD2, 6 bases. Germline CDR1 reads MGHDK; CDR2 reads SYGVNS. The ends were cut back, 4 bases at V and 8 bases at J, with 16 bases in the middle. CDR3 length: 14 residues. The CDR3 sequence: CASSGDIWGGTQYF. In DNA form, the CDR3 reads TGTGCCAGCAGTGGAGATATTTGGGGAGGTACGCAGTATTTT.

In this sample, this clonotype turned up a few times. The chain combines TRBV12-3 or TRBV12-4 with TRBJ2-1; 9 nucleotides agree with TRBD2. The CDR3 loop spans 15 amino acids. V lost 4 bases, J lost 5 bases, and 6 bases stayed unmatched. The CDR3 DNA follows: TGTGCCAGCAGTTCCCAGGGACTAGCAGACAATGAGCAGTTCTTC. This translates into CASSSQGLADNEQFF.

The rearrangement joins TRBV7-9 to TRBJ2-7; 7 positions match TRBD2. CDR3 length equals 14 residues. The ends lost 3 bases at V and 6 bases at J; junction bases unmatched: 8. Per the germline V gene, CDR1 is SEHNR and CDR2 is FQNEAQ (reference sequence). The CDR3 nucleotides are TGTGCCAGCAGCTTCGAAGCGGGGCACGGCGAGCAGTACTTC. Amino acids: CASSFEAGHGEQYF. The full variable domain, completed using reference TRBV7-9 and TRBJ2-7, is DTGVSQNPRHKITKRGQNVTFRCDPISEHNRLYWYRQTLGQGPEFLTYFQNEAQLEKSRLLSDRFSAERPKGSFSTLEIQRTEQGDSAMYLCASSFEAGHGEQYFGPGTRLTVT.

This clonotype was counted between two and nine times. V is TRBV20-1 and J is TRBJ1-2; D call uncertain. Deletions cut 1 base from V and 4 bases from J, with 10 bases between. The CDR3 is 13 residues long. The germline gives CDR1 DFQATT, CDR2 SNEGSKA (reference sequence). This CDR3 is CSARVGRSYGYTF. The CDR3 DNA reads TGCAGTGCTAGAGTTGGGAGGAGCTATGGCTACACCTTC.

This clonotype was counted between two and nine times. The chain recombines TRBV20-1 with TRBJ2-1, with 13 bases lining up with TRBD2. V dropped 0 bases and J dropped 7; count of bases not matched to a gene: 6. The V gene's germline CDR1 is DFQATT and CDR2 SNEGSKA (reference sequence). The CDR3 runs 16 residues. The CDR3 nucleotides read TGCAGTGCTAGAGATAGGGGACTAGCGGGATGGAATGAGCAGTTCTTC. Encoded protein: CSARDRGLAGWNEQFF.

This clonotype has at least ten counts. CDR3 in amino acids: CASSPASGQSSYNEQFF. As DNA, the CDR3 is TGTGCCAGCAGCCCCGCTAGCGGGCAAAGCTCCTACAATGAGCAGTTCTTC. The chain joins TRBV7-9 to TRBJ2-1; TRBD2 matches at 8 bases. Germline V lookup: CDR1 SEHNR, CDR2 FQNEAQ (reference sequence). V lost 5 bases, J lost 0 bases, and 9 bases stayed unmatched. CDR3 length equals 17 residues.

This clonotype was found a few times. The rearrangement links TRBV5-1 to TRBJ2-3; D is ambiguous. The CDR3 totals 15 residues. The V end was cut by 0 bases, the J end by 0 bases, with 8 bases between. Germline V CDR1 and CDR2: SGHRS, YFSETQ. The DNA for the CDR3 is TGCGCCAGCAGCTTGGTACAGAGTAGCACAGATACGCAGTATTTT. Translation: CASSLVQSSTDTQYF.

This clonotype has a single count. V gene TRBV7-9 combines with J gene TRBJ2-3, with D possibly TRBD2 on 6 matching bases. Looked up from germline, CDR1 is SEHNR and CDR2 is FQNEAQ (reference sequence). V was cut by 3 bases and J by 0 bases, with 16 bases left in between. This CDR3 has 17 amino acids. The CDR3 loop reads CASSLGGTAPSTDTQYF. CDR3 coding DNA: TGTGCCAGCAGCTTGGGGGGAACTGCCCCCAGCACAGATACGCAGTATTTT.

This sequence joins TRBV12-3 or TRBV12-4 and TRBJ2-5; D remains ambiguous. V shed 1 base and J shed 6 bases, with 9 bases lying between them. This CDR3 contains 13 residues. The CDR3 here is CASSLGRVKTQYF. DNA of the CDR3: TGTGCCAGCAGTTTAGGAAGGGTGAAGACCCAGTACTTC.